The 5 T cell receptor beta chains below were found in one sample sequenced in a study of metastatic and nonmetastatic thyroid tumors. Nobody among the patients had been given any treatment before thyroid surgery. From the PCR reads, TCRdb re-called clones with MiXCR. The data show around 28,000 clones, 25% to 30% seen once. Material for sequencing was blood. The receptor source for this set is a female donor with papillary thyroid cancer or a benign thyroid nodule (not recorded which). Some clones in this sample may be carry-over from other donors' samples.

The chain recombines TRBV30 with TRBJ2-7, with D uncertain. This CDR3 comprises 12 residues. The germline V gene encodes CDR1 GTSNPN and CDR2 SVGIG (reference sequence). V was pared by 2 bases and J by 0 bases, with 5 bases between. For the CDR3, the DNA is TGTGCCTGGAGTAGGATCTCCTACGAGCAGTACTTC. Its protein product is CAWSRISYEQYF.

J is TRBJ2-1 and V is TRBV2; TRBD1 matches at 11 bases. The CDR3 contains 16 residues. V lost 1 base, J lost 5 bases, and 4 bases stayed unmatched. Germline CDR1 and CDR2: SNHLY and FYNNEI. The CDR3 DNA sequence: TGTGCCAGCAGTGAAGGGCGGACAGGGGGCAACAATGAGCAGTTCTTC. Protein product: CASSEGRTGGNNEQFF.

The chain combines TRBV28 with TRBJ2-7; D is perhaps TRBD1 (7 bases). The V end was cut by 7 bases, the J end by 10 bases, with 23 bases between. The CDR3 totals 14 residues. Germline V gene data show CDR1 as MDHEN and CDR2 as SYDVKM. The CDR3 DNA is TGTGCCAGCATTCCGGAGACAGGGAGGCAGCTTCAGTACTTC. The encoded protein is CASIPETGRQLQYF.

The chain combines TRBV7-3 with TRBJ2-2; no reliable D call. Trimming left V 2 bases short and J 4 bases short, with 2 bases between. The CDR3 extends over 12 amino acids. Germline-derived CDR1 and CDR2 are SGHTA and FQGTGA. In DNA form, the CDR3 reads TGTGCCAGCAGCTTAGGCACCGGGGAGCTGTTTTTT. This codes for CASSLGTGELFF.

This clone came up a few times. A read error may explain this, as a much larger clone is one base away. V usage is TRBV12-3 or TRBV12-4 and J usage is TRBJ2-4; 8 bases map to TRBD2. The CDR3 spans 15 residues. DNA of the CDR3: TGTGCCAGCAGACTAGCGGAGCTAGCCAAAAACATTCAGTGCTTC. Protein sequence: CASRLAELAKNIQCF.